The 22 T cell receptor beta chains reported below all come from one sample, sequenced in a study of cytomegalovirus exposure and HLA in healthy donors. The PCR used 60 Vbeta and 13 Jbeta primers. This table comes from immunoSEQ multiplex PCR, and its TCRdb copy is limited to in-frame clones, with some not included. Its table lists around 130,000 clones. The specimen was PBMCs. Every receptor here comes from a woman aged 60 to 75 in good health and CMV-seronegative.

The chain carries TRBV28 and TRBJ1-5, with 9 bases lining up with TRBD1. Germline V gene sequence: CDR1 MDHEN, CDR2 SYDVKM. The CDR3 length is 15 residues. Trimming cost V 5 bases and J 4 bases; bases outside gene matches: 6. The DNA for the CDR3 is TGTGCCAGCAGTGAAGGGACAGGGCAAAATCAGCCCCAGCATTTT. It translates to CASSEGTGQNQPQHF.

The chain joins TRBV7-9 to TRBJ1-3; D gene uncertain. This CDR3 spans 12 amino acids. V was clipped by 10 bases and J by 3 bases, with 10 bases between them. Germline V gene data show CDR1 as SEHNR and CDR2 as FQNEAQ (reference sequence). The CDR3 nucleotides are TGTGCCACCGGACTCGGTGGAAACACCATATATTTT. It encodes CATGLGGNTIYF. The entire variable domain, with the rest obtained from reference TRBV7-9 and TRBJ1-3, is as follows: DTGVSQNPRHKITKRGQNVTFRCDPISEHNRLYWYRQTLGQGPEFLTYFQNEAQLEKSRLLSDRFSAERPKGSFSTLEIQRTEQGDSAMYLCATGLGGNTIYFGEGSWLTVV.

The rearrangement uses TRBV29-1 and TRBJ2-1; D not certain. Deletions cut 8 bases from V and 4 bases from J, with 15 bases between. This CDR3 has 13 amino acids. CDR1 and CDR2 (germline): SQVTM, ANQGSEA. DNA of the CDR3: TGCAGCTCAAGAACGGTACAGTACAATGAGCAGTTCTTC. This codes for CSSRTVQYNEQFF.

The genes are TRBV5-5 and TRBJ1-5, with D possibly matching TRBD1 (5 bases). CDR1 is SGHKS and CDR2 is YYEKEE in the germline V gene (reference sequence). Between the trimmed V and J ends, which lost 6 bases and 2 bases, there was a span of 15 bases. CDR3 length equals 15 residues. The CDR3 reads CASTNRGVGNQPQHF. In DNA form, the CDR3 reads TGTGCCAGCACAAATCGGGGGGTTGGCAATCAGCCCCAGCATTTT. The whole variable domain, remainder taken from reference TRBV5-5 and TRBJ1-5, is DAGVTQSPTHLIKTRGQQVTLRCSPISGHKSVSWYQQVLGQGPQFIFQYYEKEERGRGNFPDRFSARQFPNYSSELNVNALLLGDSALYLCASTNRGVGNQPQHFGDGTRLSIL.

V and J are TRBV12-2 and TRBJ1-1. TRBV12-2 counts as a pseudogene. The CDR3 extends over 16 amino acids. CDR3 sequence: CASRLGGYGSNTEAFF. Written as DNA, the CDR3 is TGTGCAAGTCGCTTAGGGGGTTACGGGAGTAACACTGAAGCTTTCTTT.

The V and J genes are TRBV11-3 and TRBJ2-7; possibly TRBD1 for D (7 bases). CDR3 length: 14 amino acids. Trimming took off 3 bases at V and 2 bases at J, with 11 bases between the two ends. Per germline, CDR1 SGHNT and CDR2 YENEEA. CDR3 bases: TGTGCCAGCAGCTTGGCAGGGGGGACCTACGAGCAGTACTTC. Protein sequence: CASSLAGGTYEQYF.

CDR3 sequence: CAPPSSGNTIYF. DNA for the CDR3: TGTGCCCCCCCCTCCTCTGGAAACACCATATATTTT. The chain links TRBV25-1 to TRBJ1-3; unclear D gene. Germline V CDR1 and CDR2: MGHDK, SYGVNS. The CDR3 spans 12 residues. V shed 11 bases and J shed 0 bases, with 8 bases lying between them.

The chain links TRBV5-4 to TRBJ2-1, with D possibly TRBD2 on 5 matching bases. This CDR3 is built from 12 residues. V was clipped by 2 bases and J by 12 bases, with 12 bases between them. Germline loops: CDR1 SGHNT, CDR2 YYREEE (reference sequence). In DNA form, the CDR3 reads TGTGCCAGCAGCTTTCCCCTTGGAGGGCAGTTCTTC. This sequence encodes CASSFPLGGQFF.

The chain recombines TRBV4-1 with TRBJ1-5; 8 bases match TRBD1. The germline CDR1 and CDR2 sequences are MGHRA and YSYEKL. The CDR3 runs 15 residues. The ends lost 3 bases at V and 7 bases at J; junction bases unmatched: 8. The chain's CDR3 is CASSQDHRGGQPQHF. CDR3 coding DNA: TGCGCCAGCAGCCAGGACCACAGGGGGGGGCAGCCCCAGCATTTT.

This rearrangement joins TRBV4-1 to TRBJ2-1; 8 bases fit TRBD2. The CDR3 loop spans 15 amino acids. J lost 5 bases, V lost 3 bases, and 6 bases had no gene match. CDR1 is MGHRA and CDR2 is YSYEKL in the germline V gene. CDR3: CASSHFSGTDNEQFF. The CDR3 coding sequence is TGCGCCAGCAGCCACTTTAGCGGGACGGACAATGAGCAGTTCTTC.

The chain recombines TRBV4-1 with TRBJ1-1; TRBD1 matches 7 bases. Germline V gene data show CDR1 as MGHRA and CDR2 as YSYEKL. V shed 1 base and J 5 bases; nucleotides not matched to a gene: 7. This CDR3 is 15 amino acids long. CDR3 protein: CASSQGDQGGTEAFF. The CDR3 nucleotides read TGCGCCAGCAGCCAAGGAGATCAGGGGGGAACTGAAGCTTTCTTT.

The chain employs TRBV7-9 and TRBJ2-1; 13 bases line up with TRBD2. This CDR3 has 17 amino acids. Germline assignment: CDR1 SEHNR and CDR2 FQNEAQ (reference sequence). J lost 6 bases, V lost 5 bases, and 10 bases had no gene match. The CDR3 loop reads CASSPSGLAGVGNEQFF. The CDR3, as DNA: TGTGCCAGCAGCCCTAGTGGACTAGCGGGAGTAGGCAATGAGCAGTTCTTC.

The chain recombines TRBV2 with TRBJ1-5; a possible D gene is TRBD1 (5 bases). CDR1 is SNHLY, CDR2 FYNNEI, per germline. The germline V and J ends were trimmed by 2 bases and 5 bases, with 10 bases remaining between them. The CDR3 consists of 14 residues. The CDR3 protein is CASSETARDQPQHF. For the CDR3, the DNA is TGTGCCAGCAGTGAAACTGCCAGGGATCAGCCCCAGCATTTT.

The V and J genes are TRBV6-5 and TRBJ1-3; maybe TRBD1 (6 bases). Trimming took 4 bases from V and 4 from J, leaving 11 bases between them. Germline V gives CDR1 MNHEY, CDR2 SVGAGI. The CDR3 covers 14 residues. Here the CDR3 DNA reads TGTGCCAGCAGTTTCAGGGGAAGCGGAAACACCATATATTTT. Encoded protein: CASSFRGSGNTIYF.

V gene TRBV7-9 combines with J gene TRBJ2-3; TRBD2 matches 10 bases. Germline V gene data show CDR1 as SEHNR and CDR2 as FQNEAQ (reference sequence). V gave up 1 base and J gave up 5 bases; unmatched junction bases: 6. This CDR3 has 16 residues. The CDR3 sequence: CASSLGLQRGGDTQYF. For the CDR3, the DNA is TGTGCCAGCAGCTTAGGGTTGCAGCGGGGGGGAGATACGCAGTATTTT.

This sequence joins TRBV11-2 and TRBJ2-5, with no clear D. The J call is uncertain, as TRBJ2-7 better fits the DNA end. This CDR3 spans 14 amino acids. Germline assignment: CDR1 SGHAT and CDR2 FQNNGV. The CDR3 DNA reads TGTGCCAGCAGCTTAGAGGTATCCTCCTACGAGCAGTACTTC. Residues: CASSLEVSSYEQYF.

V gene TRBV6-1 combines with J gene TRBJ1-5; D unclear. The CDR3 is 12 amino acids. Germline CDR1 is MNHNS and CDR2 is SASEGT. Trimming took 6 bases from V and 3 from J, leaving 6 bases between them. CDR3 sequence reads: CASRLYNQPQHF. CDR3 DNA sequence: TGTGCCAGCAGACTATACAATCAGCCCCAGCATTTT.

The V gene is TRBV7-9, the J gene TRBJ2-1, with 7 bases identical to TRBD1. Trimming took 6 bases from V and 4 from J; bases not matched to a gene: 9. The CDR3 consists of 15 residues. The germline CDR1 and CDR2 sequences are SEHNR and FQNEAQ (reference sequence). The CDR3 nucleotides are TGTGCCAGCAGAACCAGGACAGGCTATTACAATGAGCAGTTCTTC. Its protein is CASRTRTGYYNEQFF.

The chain has TRBV7-9 and TRBJ2-2; perhaps TRBD1 as D (6 bases). The germline V gene encodes CDR1 SEHNR and CDR2 FQNEAQ (reference sequence). Trimming removed 5 bases from V and 1 base from J, with 11 bases in between. The CDR3 is 15 amino acids. CDR3 protein: CASSVQGVNTGELFF. The CDR3 nucleotides are TGTGCCAGCAGCGTACAGGGTGTGAACACCGGGGAGCTGTTTTTT.

This chain links TRBV4-1 with TRBJ1-5; a weak D match, TRBD1 (5 bases). Looked up from germline, CDR1 is MGHRA and CDR2 is YSYEKL. This CDR3 is built from 15 residues. Trimming shortened V by 0 bases and J by 6 bases, and 12 bases separated the two germline ends. The chain's CDR3 is CASSQDRAGSQPQHF. CDR3 bases: TGCGCCAGCAGCCAAGATAGGGCAGGGTCTCAGCCCCAGCATTTT.

The rearrangement joins TRBV5-1 to TRBJ2-1; TRBD1 matches 7 bases. Germline V lookup: CDR1 SGHRS, CDR2 YFSETQ. Trimming removed 4 bases from V and 3 bases from J; junction bases left unmatched: 10. The CDR3 consists of 16 residues. CDR3 loop: CASSSDQGVNYNEQFF. The CDR3 region has the DNA TGCGCCAGCAGCAGCGATCAGGGGGTAAACTACAATGAGCAGTTCTTC.

This chain uses TRBV6-5 with TRBJ2-3, with D maybe TRBD2 (7 bases). V lost 2 bases and J 6 bases, leaving 12 bases between the germline ends. This CDR3 contains 14 residues. CDR1 and CDR2 from the germline V gene are MNHEY and SVGAGI. The CDR3 DNA sequence: TGTGCCAGCAGTTACAGGGGGGGACCGGATACGCAGTATTTT. This translates into CASSYRGGPDTQYF.